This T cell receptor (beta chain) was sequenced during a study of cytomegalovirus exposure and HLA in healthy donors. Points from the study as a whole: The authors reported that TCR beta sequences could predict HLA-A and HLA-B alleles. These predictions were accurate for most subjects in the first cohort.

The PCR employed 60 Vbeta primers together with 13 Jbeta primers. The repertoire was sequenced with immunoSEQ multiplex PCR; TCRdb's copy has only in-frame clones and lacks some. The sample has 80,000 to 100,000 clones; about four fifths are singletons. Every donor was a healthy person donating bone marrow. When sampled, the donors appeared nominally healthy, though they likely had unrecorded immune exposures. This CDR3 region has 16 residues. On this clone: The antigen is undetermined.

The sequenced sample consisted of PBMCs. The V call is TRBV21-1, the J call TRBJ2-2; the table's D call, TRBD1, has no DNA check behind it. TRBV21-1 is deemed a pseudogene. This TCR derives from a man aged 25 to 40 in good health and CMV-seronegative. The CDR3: CASRLGGHRNTGELFF. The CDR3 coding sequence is TGTGCCAGCAGATTAGGGGGTCATCGTAACACCGGGGAGCTGTTTTTT.